Sequencing of this TCR beta chain was carried out in a study of OX40 agonist ivuxolimab in advanced cancers. For the study at large: People who had prior anti-PD-1, anti-PD-L1 or anti-CTLA-4 therapy could take part, and 40% had some. Study observations and caveats: Certain nonresponders additionally had low normalized T-cell clonal expansion.

With 4 bases clipped from V and 2 bases from J, the junction kept 10 bases outside the gene matches. Per germline, CDR1 SGHRS and CDR2 YFSETQ. The CDR3 loop spans 16 amino acids. Clones were read by immunoSEQ multiplex PCR, and TCRdb kept only the in-frame ones, dropping some. The top ten hold approximately 0.69% of the sample, which has roughly 51,000 clones, about 88% seen once. Of note for this clone: Its antigen is unidentified.

The genes are TRBV5-1 and TRBJ2-5; TRBD2 matches at 8 bases. Sequences were derived from CD4+ or CD8+ T cells sorted from blood, sampled in a trial of the OX40 agonist ivuxolimab. The clonotype originates from an adult with an advanced solid tumor such as melanoma, head and neck, liver or kidney cancer. The CDR3 reads CASSPSGGYYQETQYF. The DNA for the CDR3 is TGCGCCAGCAGCCCGTCGGGGGGGTACTATCAAGAGACCCAGTACTTC.